What follows describes a single T cell receptor beta chain. Its binding antigen is unknown. No base-level quality is on record; no much larger clone is a single base apart. Libraries were built with the immunoSEQ multiplex PCR assay. For most patients, genomic DNA was subjected to high-throughput TCR-beta CDR3 sequencing by Adaptive Biotechnologies. On the study's bioinformatics: Adaptive's ImmunoSEQ software was the source of the TCR sequencing data for 15 to 20 patients, while a few other patients were processed with MiXCR and VDJtools. CDR3 nucleotide sequences shared by donor and recipient were removed because the origin of these sequences could not be assigned. Alloreactive clones required at least 2-fold expansion over unstimulated cells and minimum CFSE-low frequency of 0.002% (template counts) or 0.001% (read counts). Clones were considered mappable if detected in sequenced pre-transplant spleen, lymph node, or MLR CFSE-low populations of the donor or recipient. Cumulative frequency of alloreactive clones was calculated as a percentage of all sequences weighted by copy number. In TCRdb, the immuneACCESS table is reduced to in-frame sequences with V and J assigned. These tables do not hold every clone; where another copy was compared, an unresolved V gene accounts for under half, and the others remain unexplained. The V and J calls and clone size are taken from that table; D and trimming were inferred from the DNA. Recorded for this sample are under 100,000 clones; roughly 90% of them occurred a single time. About 16% of the sample is taken by the ten largest.

This specimen comes from a study of graft-versus-host responses after intestinal transplantation (dated by TCRdb to about 2021). A note on the overall study: Multivisceral, liver-intestinal, or isolated intestinal transplants were received by the recipients. The cohort enrolled 20 to 30 intestinal transplant recipients, one of whom was a retransplant, and a few patients without pretransplant specimens were excluded. Rather than being sequenced by the commercial service, samples from a few later patients were sequenced in-house on an Illumina MiSeq and processed with MiXCR. Every recipient was given anti-thymocyte globulin induction, then maintenance tacrolimus and steroids for about 3 years. To identify alloreactive clones, pre-transplant mixed lymphocyte reaction products were sequenced and then compared with unstimulated pre-transplant donor and recipient T cells. A peak of at least 4% donor T cells among recipient peripheral blood mononuclear cells was the definition used for donor T cell macrochimerism. Graft-versus-host and host-versus-graft alloreactive T cell clones were tracked in the graft, circulation and bone marrow after intestinal transplantation using bulk TCR-beta CDR3 sequencing. On the study overall, not on this receptor specifically: Conclusions were limited by the relatively low number and heterogeneity of intestinal transplant patients. Peak levels of circulating GvH clones were associated with declines in HvG clones early after transplant. High GvH to HvG T cell clonal ratios were observed in the allografts of patients with donor T cell macrochimerism. GvH clones turned up in recipient bone marrow, with some appearing earlier in ileal mucosa or blood, a pattern consistent with an intestinal mucosal origin.

The CDR3 starts with the cysteine, ends with the phenylalanine, and has 13 residues. Just CDR3 DNA is preserved here, 39 bases in frame from base 1. The germline V gene specifies SGHVS as CDR1 and FQNEAQ as CDR2. V is shortened by 0 bases, J by 3 bases, and the region joining them spans 3 bases. In the first month after transplant, blood samples were collected up to 4 times, and after that at least monthly when available. The receptor comes from a human patient who received an intestinal transplant, so some T cells may come from the graft donor. Recombination connected TRBV7-8 to TRBJ1-3; no confident D gene assignment can be made. The sequences come from PBMCs, collected around 450 days after intestinal transplant. The DNA sequence is given as TGTGCCAGCAGCTTAGCGGGTGGAAACACCATATATTTT. The resulting protein is CASSLAGGNTIYF.